This is a list of T cell receptor beta chains from one sample in a study of lymphopenia after photon versus proton radiotherapy. Some clones are missing from TCRdb's copy, which holds only in-frame ones; the method was immunoSEQ multiplex PCR. The sample has under 30,000 clones, 90% seen once. The specimen comprised peripheral blood, sampled from a patient treated with photon-based radiotherapy. The receptors were sampled from a woman between 50 and 59 years old with cholangiocarcinoma. Both conserved end residues are part of each CDR3. A D gene is named only where the DNA matches it firmly. Clone sizes are given selectively: once, few, many, or a class where the clone is expanded.

CDR3 length | D gene | J gene | clone size | V gene | CDR3 protein | CDR3 DNA
15 | TRBD2 | TRBJ2-7 | - | TRBV18 | CASSPNGGAGYEQYF | TGTGCCAGCTCACCGAACGGGGGGGCCGGGTACGAGCAGTACTTC
13 | - | TRBJ2-7 | - | TRBV6-6 | CASSVGLGYEQYF | TGTGCCAGCAGTGTAGGACTGGGATACGAGCAGTACTTC
14 | - | TRBJ1-4 | - | TRBV28 | CATSSGANNEKLFF | TGTGCCACCAGCTCGGGGGCTAATAATGAAAAACTGTTTTTT
14 | TRBD1 | TRBJ2-4 | once | TRBV6-5 | CATRVPRQGNIQYF | TGTGCCACCCGTGTCCCGAGACAGGGGAACATTCAGTACTTC
15 | - | TRBJ1-3 | - | TRBV2 | CASRGFSGNGNTIYF | TGTGCCAGCCGGGGGTTCAGTGGGAATGGAAACACCATATATTTT
19 | TRBD2 | TRBJ2-4 | once | TRBV7-2 | CASSRQRGGHPLAKNIQYF | TGTGCCAGCAGCCGCCAGCGGGGGGGCCACCCTTTAGCCAAAAACATTCAGTACTTC
16 | - | TRBJ2-3 | - | TRBV5-4 | CASSLPGAPGTDTQYF | TGTGCCAGCAGCTTGCCCGGCGCGCCTGGCACAGATACGCAGTATTTT
11 | - | TRBJ1-2 | few | TRBV19 | CATRQAGGYTF | TGTGCCACCAGGCAGGCGGGAGGCTACACCTTC
15 | - | TRBJ1-2 | - | TRBV5-6 | CASSLVDGGNYGYTF | TGTGCCAGCAGCTTGGTTGACGGGGGAAACTATGGCTACACCTTC
17 | - | TRBJ2-4 | - | TRBV7-2 | CASSLYRGAIAKNIQYF | TGTGCCAGCAGCTTATATCGCGGGGCGATAGCCAAAAACATTCAGTACTTC
14 | TRBD1 | TRBJ1-2 | few | TRBV27 | CASNSFGTGDGYTF | TGTGCCAGCAATTCGTTCGGGACAGGGGATGGCTACACCTTC
14 | - | TRBJ1-2 | once | TRBV7-2 | CASSLAGGLYGYTF | TGTGCCAGCAGCTTAGCTGGGGGGCTCTATGGCTACACCTTC
12 | - | TRBJ2-5 | once | TRBV7-6 | CASSDSIETQYF | TGTGCCAGCAGCGACTCAATAGAGACCCAGTACTTC
14 | TRBD1 | TRBJ1-4 | - | TRBV11-2 | CASTSTGRFEKLFF | TGTGCCAGCACTTCGACAGGGCGGTTTGAAAAACTGTTTTTT
15 | TRBD2 | TRBJ2-2 | - | TRBV30 | CAWSVGLALAGELFF | TGTGCCTGGAGTGTGGGACTAGCTTTGGCCGGGGAGCTGTTTTTT
17 | - | TRBJ1-1 | once | TRBV2 | CASAEAPPETGNTEAFF | TGTGCCAGCGCAGAGGCCCCGCCCGAGACAGGGAACACTGAAGCTTTCTTT
14 | - | TRBJ1-1 | - | TRBV4-3 | CASNQETANTEAFF | TGCGCCAGCAACCAAGAGACGGCGAACACTGAAGCTTTCTTT
14 | - | TRBJ2-3 | - | TRBV4-3 | CASSQVSTTDTQYF | TGCGCCAGCAGCCAAGTGAGCACCACCGATACGCAGTATTTT
12 | - | TRBJ2-1 | once | TRBV5-4 | CASSSRAGEQFF | TGTGCCAGCAGCTCCCGGGCGGGGGAGCAGTTCTTC
16 | TRBD2 | TRBJ2-3 | - | TRBV5-1 | CASSFGPSGNTDTQYF | TGCGCCAGCAGCTTTGGGCCTAGCGGAAACACAGATACGCAGTATTTT
14 | TRBD1 | TRBJ2-7 | once | TRBV7-6 | CASSLEAGGYEQYF | TGTGCCAGCAGCTTAGAGGCAGGGGGATACGAGCAGTACTTC
17 | TRBD1 | TRBJ1-4 | - | TRBV28 | CASSLPQTGAHRAKLFF | TGTGCCAGCAGTTTACCACAGACAGGGGCCCATCGGGCAAAACTGTTTTTT
13 | - | TRBJ2-7 | - | TRBV7-6 | CASSLAPGYEQYF | TGTGCCAGCAGCTTAGCTCCCGGCTACGAGCAGTACTTC
14 | TRBD1 | TRBJ1-1 | - | TRBV7-9 | CASSLEGQGVAAFF | TGTGCCAGCAGCTTAGAGGGACAGGGAGTTGCAGCTTTCTTT
12 | - | TRBJ1-1 | - | TRBV19 | CAIADGNTEAFF | TGTGCCATCGCGGACGGTAACACTGAAGCTTTCTTT
13 | TRBD1 | TRBJ1-3 | - | TRBV29-1 | CSVTGGAGNTIYF | TGCAGCGTTACAGGGGGCGCGGGAAACACCATATATTTT
14 | - | TRBJ2-1 | - | TRBV5-1 | CASSLAATPIEQFF | TGCGCCAGCAGCTTGGCCGCGACCCCCATAGAGCAGTTCTTC
15 | - | TRBJ1-3 | once | TRBV28 | CASSPRHEMGNTIYF | TGTGCCAGCAGTCCCCGACACGAGATGGGAAACACCATATATTTT
10 | TRBD1 | TRBJ1-2 | few | TRBV10-3 | CAVLPDRYTF | TGTGCCGTCCTACCGGACAGGTACACCTTC
13 | - | TRBJ2-1 | - | TRBV19 | CASTGAAYNEQFF | TGTGCCAGTACGGGGGCTGCCTACAATGAGCAGTTCTTC
12 | - | TRBJ2-3 | - | TRBV6-1 | CASSGPVDTQYF | TGTGCCAGCAGTGGGCCAGTTGATACGCAGTATTTT
13 | - | TRBJ2-3 | - | TRBV27 | CASSFWGTDTQYF | TGTGCCAGCAGTTTCTGGGGCACAGATACGCAGTATTTT
13 | - | TRBJ1-2 | - | TRBV19 | CASSPARDGGYTF | TGTGCCAGTAGTCCCGCCCGGGACGGCGGCTACACCTTC
15 | TRBD1 | TRBJ1-2 | - | TRBV5-1 | CASSLMRTGNYGYTF | TGCGCCAGCAGCCTTATGAGGACAGGGAACTATGGCTACACCTTC
9 | - | TRBJ2-7 | - | TRBV6-1 | CASSESQYF | TGTGCCAGCAGTGAGAGTCAGTACTTC
14 | - | TRBJ1-1 | - | TRBV5-6 | CASSPPGRAESAFF | TGTGCCAGCAGCCCCCCCGGCAGGGCTGAGTCCGCTTTCTTT
13 | - | TRBJ1-2 | - | TRBV6-5 | CASSGGQSYGYTF | TGTGCCAGCAGTGGTGGACAGTCCTATGGCTACACCTTC
13 | - | TRBJ1-2 | - | TRBV14 | CASSQGLTSGYTF | TGTGCCAGCAGCCAAGGTCTCACCAGTGGCTACACCTTC
14 | - | TRBJ1-5 | - | TRBV10-3 | CAITDSLSNQPQHF | TGTGCCATCACAGACAGCCTTAGCAATCAGCCCCAGCATTTT
15 | TRBD1 | TRBJ1-6 | - | TRBV7-8 | CASSTGQVDNSPLHF | TGTGCCAGCAGCACCGGACAGGTGGATAATTCACCCCTCCACTTT